One sample yielded the 30 T cell receptor beta chains listed below, sequenced in a study of molecular identifiers for immune sequencing clone quantification. TCRdb processed the PCR reads anew with MiXCR; each CDR3 protein has one entry. The sample contains 9,500 to 10,000 distinct CDR3 sequences, 15% to 20% of which appear only once. The source material was naive CD8+ T cells from blood, with Jurkat cell RNA spiked in. Sample subset: FACS-sorted CD8+CD4-CCR7+CD45RA+ naive T cells. These receptors came from a human donor in good health. Some libraries in this study had Jurkat cell RNA spiked in.

This clonotype showed up many times. The chain joins TRBV5-4 to TRBJ1-1; D is uncertain. The V gene lost 0 bases and the J gene lost 8 bases, with 5 bases spanning the gap. Germline V gene lookup returns CDR1 SGHNT and CDR2 YYREEE (reference sequence). The CDR3 runs to 11 residues. CDR3 region: CASSLGREAFF. DNA of the CDR3: TGTGCCAGCAGCTTGGGCCGAGAAGCTTTCTTT.

Details on this clonotype: One junction end does not reproduce the germline sequence, and a read error may be involved. The chain couples TRBV27 to TRBJ2-7; TRBD2 is a possible D gene (7 bases). Germline V gene lookup returns CDR1 MNHEY and CDR2 SMNVEV (reference sequence). The CDR3 is 13 amino acids. The DNA for the CDR3 is TGTGCCGGCAGTTTAACGGGGGGCTTCGAGCAGTACTTC. It codes for CAGSLTGGFEQYF.

By proportion, this clonotype is medium-sized. V is TRBV9 and J is TRBJ1-4, with D perhaps TRBD1 (5 bases). The V gene lost 0 bases and the J gene lost 4 bases, with 10 bases spanning the gap. Germline CDR1 SGDLS, CDR2 YYNGEE. The CDR3 has 15 residues. CDR3 bases: TGTGCCAGCAGCGTAGACGGGGCGTTTAATGAAAAACTGTTTTTT. Its translation is CASSVDGAFNEKLFF. Full variable domain (remainder filled in from reference TRBV9 and TRBJ1-4): DSGVTQTPKHLITATGQRVTLRCSPRSGDLSVYWYQQSLDQGLQFLIQYYNGEERAKGNILERFSAQQFPDLHSELNLSSLELGDSALYFCASSVDGAFNEKLFFGSGTQLSVL.

This clonotype has a count of ten or more. V usage is TRBV7-9 and J usage is TRBJ1-1; D remains unclear. CDR3 length equals 15 residues. Germline V CDR1 and CDR2: SEHNR, FQNEAQ (reference sequence). Trimming removed 5 bases at V and 2 bases at J, with 15 bases between. The CDR3 sequence is CASSPPRVGNTEAFF. The CDR3 DNA reads TGTGCCAGCAGCCCCCCCCGCGTGGGAAACACTGAAGCTTTCTTT.

This clonotype was recorded at least ten times. The genes are TRBV13 and TRBJ2-1; no clear D gene. The V end was cut by 1 base, the J end by 10 bases, with 5 bases between. CDR3 length: 11 residues. Per germline, CDR1 PRHDT and CDR2 FYEKMQ (reference sequence). The CDR3 loop reads CASSLVQEQFF. DNA of the CDR3: TGTGCCAGCAGCTTAGTACAGGAGCAGTTCTTC.

In the case of this clonotype: A much larger clone lies one base from this, so it may be a read error. The genes are TRBV27 and TRBJ1-2; D might be TRBD1 (5 bases). CDR1 MNHEY and CDR2 SMNVEV come from the germline V gene (reference sequence). The CDR3 extends over 15 amino acids. The CDR3 region is CARSLLGGVNYGYTF. Here the CDR3 DNA reads TGTGCCCGCAGTTTACTGGGGGGTGTGAACTATGGCTACACCTTC.

Within the sample, this clonotype is medium-sized. The V call is TRBV30, the J call TRBJ2-1; D uncertain. Trimming took off 7 bases at V and 0 bases at J, with 13 bases between the two ends. The germline V gene encodes CDR1 GTSNPN and CDR2 SVGIG (reference sequence). This CDR3 contains 14 residues. Here the CDR3 DNA reads TGTGCCTCAATAGACCCGAGCTCCTACAATGAGCAGTTCTTC. Translation gives CASIDPSSYNEQFF.

In this sample, this clonotype turned up many times. The V gene is TRBV7-9, the J gene TRBJ1-5; a possible D gene is TRBD1 (6 bases). Germline values: CDR1 SEHNR, CDR2 FQNEAQ (reference sequence). There are 14 residues in the CDR3. Trimming stripped 3 bases from V and 4 bases from J, with 10 bases between. In nucleotides, the CDR3 is TGTGCCAGCAGCTTTACAGGGACAAATCAGCCCCAGCATTTT. It codes for CASSFTGTNQPQHF.

This clonotype was seen once. The chain employs TRBV4-2 and TRBJ1-3; unclear D gene. V shed 2 bases and J shed 0 bases, with 5 bases lying between them. Germline-derived CDR1 and CDR2 are LGHNA and YNFKEQ. The CDR3 totals 14 residues. Here the CDR3 DNA reads TGTGCCAGCAGCCAACAACCCTCTGGAAACACCATATATTTT. Translating gives CASSQQPSGNTIYF.

Many counts were recorded for this clonotype. V gene TRBV7-9 combines with J gene TRBJ2-1; a possible D gene is TRBD1 (5 bases). Trimming removed 1 base from V and 5 bases from J, with 6 bases in between. Germline CDR1 and CDR2: SEHNR and FQNEAQ (reference sequence). The CDR3 consists of 13 residues. DNA of the CDR3: TGTGCCAGCAGCTTAGACAGGAACAATGAGCAGTTCTTC. This translates into CASSLDRNNEQFF.

This clonotype is deemed medium-sized (0.01 to 0.1%). V usage is TRBV30 and J usage is TRBJ2-7; maybe TRBD1 (5 bases). The CDR3 extends over 15 amino acids. Trimming took off 6 bases at V and 3 bases at J, with 21 bases between the two ends. Germline V gene lookup returns CDR1 GTSNPN and CDR2 SVGIG (reference sequence). The DNA of the CDR3 is TGTGCCTGTGACCTGGCGTTGACAGCGAGCTACGAGCAGTACTTC. Amino acid sequence: CACDLALTASYEQYF.

This clonotype appeared many times. This chain uses TRBV5-6 with TRBJ2-5; possibly TRBD1 or TRBD2 for D (5 bases each). The CDR3 extends over 13 amino acids. CDR1 is SGHDT and CDR2 is YYEEEE in the germline V gene. Trimming stripped 2 bases from V and 5 bases from J, with 10 bases between. The CDR3 bases are TGTGCCAGCAGCTTTGGAGAGGGGGAGACCCAGTACTTC. Its protein is CASSFGEGETQYF.

The CDR3 bases are TGTGCCAGCAGCTTAGCGGCAGGGGGCGGGTACGAGCAGTACTTC. This codes for CASSLAAGGGYEQYF. The J gene is TRBJ2-7, the V gene TRBV7-9; 8 bases match TRBD1. The length of the CDR3 is 15 residues. Germline assignment: CDR1 SEHNR and CDR2 FQNEAQ (reference sequence). J was trimmed by 4 bases and V by 0 bases; bases with no gene match: 5.

This clonotype has ten or more counts. The chain recombines TRBV9 with TRBJ1-1; 9 positions match TRBD1. Losses at the gene ends were 1 base for V and 8 bases for J; bases not matched to a gene: 6. Per the germline V gene, CDR1 is SGDLS and CDR2 is YYNGEE. The CDR3 spans 14 residues. The CDR3 sequence: CASSVLTGTGEAFF. The DNA of the CDR3 is TGTGCCAGCAGCGTACTAACCGGGACAGGGGAAGCTTTCTTT.

Comments on this clonotype: This may be a read error: a much more frequent sequence differs by one nucleotide. Likely a read error: the CDR3 ends without its conserved phenylalanine or tryptophan. This chain connects TRBV3-1 to TRBJ2-3, with no clear D. CDR3 size: 15 residues. CDR1 LGHDT and CDR2 YNNKEL come from the germline V gene (reference sequence). Trimming took 0 bases from V and 3 from J, leaving 10 bases between them. In DNA, the CDR3 is TGTGCCAGCAGCCAAGAAATCGGCCCAACAGATACGCAGTATTCT. It yields the protein CASSQEIGPTDTQYS.

This clonotype was recorded at least ten times. The V call is TRBV10-3, the J call TRBJ2-3; 8 nucleotides line up with TRBD2. The germline CDR1 and CDR2 sequences are ENHRY and SYGVKD. The V and J ends lost 10 bases and 6 bases, in that order; junction bases with no gene match: 12. The CDR3 consists of 14 residues. CDR3: CATLSEAGVDTQYF. CDR3 in DNA: TGTGCCACTCTGTCGGAAGCGGGAGTTGATACGCAGTATTTT.

This clonotype counts as medium-sized. The chain combines TRBV20-1 with TRBJ2-7; 9 nucleotides match TRBD2. Per germline, CDR1 DFQATT and CDR2 SNEGSKA (reference sequence). Trimming at V came to 7 bases and at J to 4 bases, leaving 20 bases not matched to a gene. This CDR3 contains 17 residues. The CDR3 nucleotides are TGCAGTGTCCAGAGCTTAAGCGGTAGCGGGAGCGTTTACGAGCAGTACTTC. Its translation is CSVQSLSGSGSVYEQYF.

This clonotype was detected ten times or more. The genes are TRBV24-1 and TRBJ2-5; tentatively, D is TRBD2 (7 bases). The CDR3 totals 17 residues. The germline V and J ends were trimmed by 3 bases and 0 bases, with 16 bases remaining between them. Germline loops: CDR1 KGHDR, CDR2 SFDVKD. CDR3: CATSDGGGPSNQETQYF. The DNA of the CDR3 is TGTGCCACCAGTGATGGGGGGGGGCCGAGTAACCAAGAGACCCAGTACTTC.

This clonotype has a count of ten or more. The genes are TRBV14 and TRBJ2-1; the match to TRBD2 covers 9 bases. Trimming cost V 4 bases and J 7 bases; bases outside gene matches: 8. CDR1 and CDR2 (germline): SGHDN, FVKESK. The CDR3 is 15 amino acids. The CDR3 is CASSPSGTSFNEQFF. The CDR3 DNA follows: TGTGCCAGCAGCCCATCCGGGACTAGCTTTAATGAGCAGTTCTTC.

This clonotype was seen many times. The V gene is TRBV7-9, the J gene TRBJ1-1; 8 nucleotides agree with TRBD1. Germline CDR1 is SEHNR and CDR2 is FQNEAQ (reference sequence). The CDR3 is 17 amino acids. J gave up 4 bases and V 0 bases, and 10 bases lay outside the gene matches. The CDR3 spells CASSLAGDRSFRTEAFF. As DNA, the CDR3 is TGTGCCAGCAGCTTAGCCGGGGACAGGTCTTTCCGCACTGAAGCTTTCTTT. Supplemented by reference TRBV7-9 and TRBJ1-1, the full variable domain reads DTGVSQNPRHKITKRGQNVTFRCDPISEHNRLYWYRQTLGQGPEFLTYFQNEAQLEKSRLLSDRFSAERPKGSFSTLEIQRTEQGDSAMYLCASSLAGDRSFRTEAFFGQGTRLTVV.

This clonotype counts as medium-sized (0.01 to 0.1%). The chain recombines TRBV6-5 with TRBJ1-2; TRBD1 aligns across 7 bases. The length of the CDR3 is 14 residues. CDR1 is MNHEY, CDR2 SVGAGI, per germline. Unmatched junction bases numbered 9, after V lost 6 bases and J lost 5 bases. Here the CDR3 DNA reads TGTGCCAGCAGCCAACTACAGGGGAGTTATGGCTACACCTTC. It yields the protein CASSQLQGSYGYTF.

This clonotype was picked up many times. The rearrangement uses TRBV27 and TRBJ2-4; D not resolved. Germline CDR1 reads MNHEY; CDR2 reads SMNVEV (reference sequence). The length of the CDR3 is 12 residues. V lost 4 bases and J 14 bases, leaving 15 bases between the germline ends. The CDR3 spells CASSSGPGWEYF. CDR3 bases: TGTGCCAGCAGTTCCGGACCAGGATGGGAGTACTTC.

In this sample, this clonotype is medium-sized. The rearrangement joins TRBV7-9 to TRBJ2-7; D unclear. Germline V gene sequence: CDR1 SEHNR, CDR2 FQNEAQ (reference sequence). The CDR3 covers 14 residues. Trimming cost V 4 bases and J 5 bases, with 15 bases left between them. The chain's CDR3 is CASSSPDRSHEQYF. CDR3 nucleotide sequence: TGTGCCAGCAGCTCCCCGGACCGGTCCCACGAGCAGTACTTC.

This clonotype is categorized as medium-sized. CDR3 loop: CASSSSGSGDTQYF. The CDR3 coding sequence is TGTGCCAGCAGTTCCAGCGGAAGCGGGGATACGCAGTATTTT. This chain uses TRBV6-2 or TRBV6-3 with TRBJ2-3; TRBD2 is a possible D gene (6 bases). CDR3 length: 14 residues. V lost 4 bases and J lost 6, with 14 bases in between. CDR1 MNHEY and CDR2 SVGEGT come from the germline V gene.

At least ten counts were recorded for this clonotype. CDR3 nucleotide sequence: TGTGCCAGCAGTGACAGCGGGAACACTGAAGCTTTCTTT. Protein: CASSDSGNTEAFF. The chain couples TRBV12-3 or TRBV12-4 to TRBJ1-1; TRBD1 is a possible D gene (5 bases). Trimming removed 5 bases from V and 1 base from J, with 8 bases in between. The CDR3 is 13 residues long.

In its sample, this clonotype is medium-sized (0.01 to 0.1%). The rearrangement links TRBV4-3 to TRBJ1-1; 10 positions match TRBD1. The ends lost 0 bases at V and 7 bases at J; junction bases unmatched: 14. CDR1 LGHNA and CDR2 YSLEER come from the germline V gene. This CDR3 has 18 residues. The chain's CDR3 is CASSQDWGTGVLSGEAFF. Written as DNA, the CDR3 is TGCGCCAGCAGCCAAGATTGGGGGACAGGGGTTTTATCGGGTGAAGCTTTCTTT.

The CDR3 loop reads CASAHGVSYEQYF. In nucleotides, the CDR3 is TGTGCTAGTGCCCATGGCGTCTCCTACGAGCAGTACTTC. The rearrangement uses TRBV12-5 and TRBJ2-7; D gene ambiguous. This CDR3 contains 13 residues. Trimming shortened V by 7 bases and J by 0 bases, and 10 bases separated the two germline ends. Germline assignment: CDR1 LGHNT and CDR2 FRNRAP.

This chain joins TRBV12-3 or TRBV12-4 and TRBJ2-3; TRBD1 is a possible D gene (6 bases). The CDR3 extends over 18 amino acids. The V and J ends lost 6 bases and 1 base respectively, with 23 bases between them. The chain's CDR3 is CASSPLEQGIGGTDTQYF. The CDR3 DNA follows: TGTGCCAGCAGCCCCCTTGAACAGGGAATAGGGGGCACAGATACGCAGTATTTT.

Relative to its sample, this clonotype is medium-sized. The rearrangement uses TRBV29-1 and TRBJ1-2; D is unresolved. The V gene's germline CDR1 is SQVTM and CDR2 ANQGSEA. The CDR3 length is 14 residues. V lost 0 bases and J 3 bases, leaving 11 bases between the germline ends. The CDR3, as DNA: TGCAGCGTTGAAGATCTGGCAGGATACTATGGCTACACCTTC. It is translated as CSVEDLAGYYGYTF.

This clonotype was seen at least ten times. The rearrangement joins TRBV19 to TRBJ1-1; no firm D call. The CDR3 loop spans 12 amino acids. V was shortened by 4 bases and J by 0 bases, with 3 bases between the two germline ends. From germline, CDR1 is LNHDA and CDR2 SQIVND (reference sequence). CDR3 coding DNA: TGTGCCAGTAGTACTCTGAACACTGAAGCTTTCTTT. Translated: CASSTLNTEAFF.